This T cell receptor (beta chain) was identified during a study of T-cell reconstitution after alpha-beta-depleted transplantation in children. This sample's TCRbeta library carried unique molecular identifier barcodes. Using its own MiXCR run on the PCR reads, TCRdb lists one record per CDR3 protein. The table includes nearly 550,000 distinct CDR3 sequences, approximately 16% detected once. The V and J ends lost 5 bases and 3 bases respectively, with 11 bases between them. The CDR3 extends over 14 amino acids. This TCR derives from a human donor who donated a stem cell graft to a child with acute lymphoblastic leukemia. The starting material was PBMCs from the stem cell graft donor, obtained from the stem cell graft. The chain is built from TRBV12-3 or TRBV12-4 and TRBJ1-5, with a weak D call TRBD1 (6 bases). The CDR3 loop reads CASSPDSFNQPQHF. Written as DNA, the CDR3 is TGTGCCAGCAGTCCGGACAGCTTCAATCAGCCCCAGCATTTT.